This T cell receptor (beta chain) originates from a study of cytotoxic CD8 clonotypes in ibrutinib-treated CLL. Study context: Ten to eleven relapsed/refractory, some 14 treatment-naive; about 17 IGHV unmutated. After a median of 68 months, roughly 14 patients stayed remitted and approximately 12 progressed; responses had been partial in about 24 and complete in 2. The study's findings and limits: Clonality, elevated at ibrutinib response, dropped back toward baseline at progression. Pretreatment clonality was elevated relative to age-matched healthy donors and paralleled circulating CD8+ T-cell counts.

Measured with immunoSEQ multiplex PCR; TCRdb has only the in-frame clones, and not every one. The profile shows some 93,000 clones, about 72% of them singletons. The V gene end was trimmed by 5 bases and the J gene end by 8 bases; junction bases not matched to a gene: 13. From germline, CDR1 is LNHDA and CDR2 SQIVND (reference sequence). This CDR3 has 15 residues. As concerns this clone: Its antigen remains unidentified.

This TCR came from a human donor with chronic lymphocytic leukemia. The material was PBMCs, obtained after 12 months of ibrutinib treatment. This chain connects TRBV19 to TRBJ1-2; 8 positions agree with TRBD1. The CDR3 protein is CASSQKAQGAIGYTF. The CDR3 DNA follows: TGTGCCAGTAGTCAAAAGGCGCAGGGGGCGATAGGCTACACCTTC.